A selection of T cell receptor beta chains follows, all from one sample in a study of blood T cell repertoires in COVID-19. Measured with immunoSEQ multiplex PCR; TCRdb has only the in-frame clones, and not every one. The sample contains 170,000 or so clones, about four fifths of which appear only once. The specimen was peripheral blood. The receptors were gathered from a woman aged 70 to 79 with COVID-19, enrolled during active disease. CDR3s include the opening cysteine and the closing phenylalanine or tryptophan. The order of the fields is CDR3 protein, CDR3 DNA, D gene, clone size, V gene, J gene. The D gene is left open where the match is weak. Rows give clone size only sometimes, using once, few, many, or a class for an expanded clone.

CDR3: CASSYSIQMNTEAFF; DNA: TGTGCCAGCAGTTACTCGATTCAGATGAACACTGAAGCTTTCTTT; D: .; size: .; V: TRBV6-2/TRBV6-3; J: TRBJ1-1
CDR3: CASSHPGTENDQFF; DNA: TGTGCCAGCAGCCACCCCGGGACAGAAAATGACCAGTTCTTC; D: TRBD1; size: .; V: TRBV13; J: TRBJ2-1
CDR3: CASSPNYRGSNSPLHF; DNA: TGTGCCAGCAGTCCGAATTACAGGGGATCGAATTCACCCCTCCACTTT; D: TRBD1; size: .; V: TRBV27; J: TRBJ1-6
CDR3: CAISEPGTGQYNEQFF; DNA: TGTGCCATCAGTGAGCCCGGGACAGGGCAGTACAATGAGCAGTTCTTC; D: TRBD1; size: .; V: TRBV10-3; J: TRBJ2-1
CDR3: CASSLLGLARRGDNEQFF; DNA: TGTGCCAGCAGCTTGCTGGGACTAGCACGAAGAGGGGACAATGAGCAGTTCTTC; D: TRBD2; size: .; V: TRBV5-5; J: TRBJ2-1
CDR3: CASSLVQGVPHTEAFF; DNA: TGTGCCAGCAGTTTAGTGCAGGGTGTCCCCCACACTGAAGCTTTCTTT; D: .; size: .; V: TRBV28; J: TRBJ1-1
CDR3: CASSGLGTGAQETQYF; DNA: TGTGCCAGCAGCGGCTTGGGGACAGGTGCCCAAGAGACCCAGTACTTC; D: TRBD1; size: once; V: TRBV7-7; J: TRBJ2-5
CDR3: CASSDRTGGFEQYF; DNA: TGTGCCAGCAGTGATAGGACAGGGGGGTTCGAGCAGTACTTC; D: TRBD1; size: .; V: TRBV2; J: TRBJ2-7
CDR3: CASTQTGFMNTEAFF; DNA: TGTGCCAGCACTCAGACAGGGTTCATGAACACTGAAGCTTTCTTT; D: TRBD1; size: .; V: TRBV28; J: TRBJ1-1
CDR3: CASRELAGAVGAYNEQFF; DNA: TGTGCCAGCAGAGAGTTAGCGGGAGCCGTTGGGGCTTACAATGAGCAGTTCTTC; D: TRBD2; size: .; V: TRBV2; J: TRBJ2-1
CDR3: CASSLRENEQFF; DNA: TGTGCCAGCAGCCTAAGGGAGAATGAGCAGTTCTTC; D: .; size: .; V: TRBV7-9; J: TRBJ2-1
CDR3: CASSSDWTANYGYTF; DNA: TGTGCCAGCAGCTCGGACTGGACAGCCAACTATGGCTACACCTTC; D: .; size: once; V: TRBV7-2; J: TRBJ1-2
CDR3: CASSLWQSTDTQYF; DNA: TGTGCCAGCAGCTTATGGCAAAGCACAGATACGCAGTATTTT; D: .; size: .; V: TRBV7-9; J: TRBJ2-3
CDR3: CASSPPGARSGNIQYF; DNA: TGCGCCAGCAGCCCCCCGGGAGCGAGGTCCGGAAACATTCAGTACTTC; D: .; size: .; V: TRBV5-1; J: TRBJ2-4
CDR3: CSARGQGTQYF; DNA: TGCAGTGCTAGGGGCCAGGGGACCCAGTACTTC; D: .; size: .; V: TRBV20-1; J: TRBJ2-5
CDR3: CASSLKETQYF; DNA: TGTGCCAGCAGTTTAAAAGAGACCCAGTACTTC; D: .; size: .; V: TRBV6-5; J: TRBJ2-5
CDR3: CASSPQTGSSGNTIYF; DNA: TGTGCCAGCAGCCCCCAGACAGGTTCTTCTGGAAACACCATATATTTT; D: .; size: .; V: TRBV7-9; J: TRBJ1-3
CDR3: CATGQLNTEAFF; DNA: TGTGCCACGGGACAGCTGAACACTGAAGCTTTCTTT; D: TRBD1; size: few; V: TRBV6-5; J: TRBJ1-1
CDR3: CASSLVGGRDFTGELFF; DNA: TGTGCCAGCAGCTTAGTAGGCGGGAGGGATTTTACCGGGGAGCTGTTTTTT; D: TRBD2; size: .; V: TRBV7-8; J: TRBJ2-2
CDR3: CASIRREAGANVLTF; DNA: TGTGCCAGCATTCGCAGGGAGGCTGGGGCCAACGTCCTGACTTTC; D: .; size: .; V: TRBV5-4; J: TRBJ2-6
CDR3: CEPRDSNTEAFF; DNA: TGTGAACCCAGGGATTCGAACACTGAAGCTTTCTTT; D: .; size: .; V: TRBV27; J: TRBJ1-1
CDR3: CAIDGGSGSYGYTF; DNA: TGTGCCATCGACGGTGGTTCAGGGTCTTATGGCTACACCTTC; D: .; size: .; V: TRBV10-3; J: TRBJ1-2
CDR3: CASSLGQGGFGYTF; DNA: TGTGCCAGCAGCCTGGGACAGGGGGGTTTTGGCTACACCTTC; D: TRBD1; size: few; V: TRBV7-2; J: TRBJ1-2
CDR3: CATQLGTRYGYTF; DNA: TGTGCCACCCAACTCGGGACACGCTATGGCTACACCTTC; D: .; size: .; V: TRBV15; J: TRBJ1-2
CDR3: CASSSAGIYNEQFF; DNA: TGTGCCAGCAGCTCAGCGGGTATTTACAATGAGCAGTTCTTC; D: .; size: .; V: TRBV5-4; J: TRBJ2-1
CDR3: CASSYSNQPQHF; DNA: TGTGCCAGCAGCTATAGCAATCAGCCCCAGCATTTT; D: .; size: .; V: TRBV27; J: TRBJ1-5
CDR3: CASRAAGTDSNQPQHF; DNA: TGCGCCAGTAGAGCTGCCGGGACAGATAGCAATCAGCCCCAGCATTTT; D: TRBD1; size: .; V: TRBV10-2; J: TRBJ1-5
CDR3: CASSPGDGSSYGYTF; DNA: TGTGCCAGCAGCCCGGGGGACGGCTCTTCCTATGGCTACACCTTC; D: .; size: .; V: TRBV5-8; J: TRBJ1-2
CDR3: CASSLAGSSGNTIYF; DNA: TGTGCCAGCAGTTTAGCCGGGAGCTCTGGAAACACCATATATTTT; D: .; size: few; V: TRBV28; J: TRBJ1-3
CDR3: CASRIAYSGNTIYF; DNA: TGTGCCAGCAGGATAGCGTACTCTGGAAACACCATATATTTT; D: .; size: few; V: TRBV6-5; J: TRBJ1-3
CDR3: CAWNGQASGNTIYF; DNA: TGTGCCTGGAACGGACAGGCCTCTGGAAACACCATATATTTT; D: TRBD1; size: .; V: TRBV30; J: TRBJ1-3